A single sample is the source of the 10 T cell receptor beta chains below, sequenced in a study of T cells after posttransplantation cyclophosphamide. The protocol was immunoSEQ multiplex PCR, while the TCRdb copy is restricted to in-frame clones and leaves out a portion. The table has some 16,000 clones, 60% to 80% seen once; the top ten hold 31%. Treatment was busulfan-fludarabine conditioning, a marrow graft, and cyclophosphamide on days +3 and +4. This sample comprised CD8+ T cells sorted from PBMCs, obtained 1903 days after a stem cell transplant with posttransplant cyclophosphamide. These receptors all come from a female patient in her 40s who received an allogeneic stem cell transplant from a related donor, was CMV-positive, and had no GVHD. Part of the T cell pool may stem from the graft donor.

The genes are TRBV2 and TRBJ2-1; no firm D call. The CDR3 sequence is 15 residues long. Trimming removed 5 bases from V and 3 bases from J, with 14 bases in between. Per the germline V gene, CDR1 is SNHLY and CDR2 is FYNNEI. The CDR3 loop is CASSTAEADYNEQFF. The CDR3 coding sequence is TGTGCCAGCAGTACCGCTGAGGCCGACTACAATGAGCAGTTCTTC.

This chain links TRBV6-5 with TRBJ2-1, with TRBD1 matching 7 bases. The CDR3 runs to 16 residues. J gave up 5 bases and V 4 bases, and 11 bases lay outside the gene matches. CDR1 is MNHEY and CDR2 is SVGAGI in the germline V gene. The CDR3 sequence is CASSFETGFINNEQFF. The CDR3 nucleotides are TGTGCCAGCAGTTTCGAGACAGGGTTCATTAACAATGAGCAGTTCTTC.

The chain couples TRBV25-1 to TRBJ1-3; D is perhaps TRBD1 (5 bases). The CDR3 contains 15 residues. Trimming removed 4 bases at V and 2 bases at J, with 12 bases between. CDR1 is MGHDK and CDR2 is SYGVNS in the germline V gene. CDR3 loop: CASSVGTGAGNTIYF. The DNA of the CDR3 is TGTGCCAGCAGTGTTGGGACTGGAGCTGGAAACACCATATATTTT.

The chain recombines TRBV27 with TRBJ2-3; weak D call: TRBD2 (6 bases). The CDR3 runs to 15 residues. Trimming took 5 bases from V and 0 from J, leaving 12 bases between them. Germline loops: CDR1 MNHEY, CDR2 SMNVEV (reference sequence). Written as DNA, the CDR3 is TGTGCCAGCAGTCTCGGGGGAATGAGCACAGATACGCAGTATTTT. Translated, it gives CASSLGGMSTDTQYF.

This chain connects TRBV7-3 to TRBJ2-7, with 9 bases that match TRBD1. Germline V lookup: CDR1 SGHTA, CDR2 FQGTGA. This CDR3 has 13 residues. J lost 6 bases, V lost 3 bases, and 3 bases had no gene match. CDR3 sequence (DNA): TGTGCCAGCAGCTTGGGACAGGGCCTCGAGCAGTACTTC. Translating gives CASSLGQGLEQYF.

The chain has TRBV7-9 and TRBJ2-5; tentative D call: TRBD1 (5 bases). CDR1 and CDR2 (germline): SEHNR, FQNEAQ (reference sequence). This CDR3 is 15 amino acids long. Trimming shortened V by 1 base and J by 5 bases, and 14 bases separated the two germline ends. In DNA form, the CDR3 reads TGTGCCAGCAGCTTAGACCTCCAGGGATCCGAGACCCAGTACTTC. Amino acid sequence: CASSLDLQGSETQYF.

The table lists this clone with a few counts. The V call is TRBV7-8, the J call TRBJ1-1; the D gene is possibly TRBD1 (5 bases). The CDR3 sequence is 15 residues long. Germline V gene data show CDR1 as SGHVS and CDR2 as FQNEAQ. V lost 0 bases to trimming and J lost 4 bases, with 12 bases between them. CDR3 sequence reads: CASSLAQGVATEAFF. CDR3 in DNA: TGTGCCAGCAGCTTAGCTCAAGGGGTGGCCACTGAAGCTTTCTTT.

The chain couples TRBV27 to TRBJ2-1; TRBD1 agrees at 9 bases. The CDR3 has 16 residues. V shed 5 bases and J 8 bases; nucleotides not matched to a gene: 13. Germline lookup yields CDR1 MNHEY and CDR2 SMNVEV (reference sequence). CDR3 protein: CASSVPGQGSLDEQFF. The DNA of the CDR3 is TGTGCCAGCAGTGTACCTGGACAGGGGTCACTGGATGAGCAGTTCTTC.

This chain uses TRBV27 with TRBJ2-7, with 13 bases fitting TRBD2. V dropped 6 bases and J dropped 5; count of bases not matched to a gene: 7. This CDR3 has 15 amino acids. Germline V gene data show CDR1 as MNHEY and CDR2 as SMNVEV (reference sequence). The CDR3, as DNA: TGTGCCAGCAGCCTCACTAGCGGGGGGGCCGACGAGCAGTACTTC. This sequence encodes CASSLTSGGADEQYF.

The chain has TRBV4-1 and TRBJ2-7, with a weak D call TRBD2 (5 bases). The CDR3 consists of 14 residues. V lost 1 base and J 2 bases, leaving 9 bases between the germline ends. Per germline, CDR1 MGHRA and CDR2 YSYEKL. The CDR3 sequence is CASSQVRGTYEQYF. The CDR3 region has the DNA TGCGCCAGCAGCCAAGTACGGGGAACCTACGAGCAGTACTTC.